The 10 T cell receptor beta chains reported below all come from one sample, sequenced in a study of cytomegalovirus exposure and HLA in healthy donors. It was with 60 Vbeta and 13 Jbeta primers that the PCR ran. Here immunoSEQ multiplex PCR was the method, and the copy in TCRdb shows in-frame clones only, minus some. This table has 110,000 or so clones, approximately 83% appearing once. The specimen was PBMCs. The source of these receptors is a woman in her late teens or twenties in good health and CMV-seronegative.

This chain connects TRBV5-8 to TRBJ2-3; D remains ambiguous. V was shortened by 3 bases and J by 2 bases, with 10 bases between the two germline ends. CDR3 length equals 14 residues. Per the germline V gene, CDR1 is SGHTS and CDR2 is YDEGEE. The CDR3, as DNA: TGTGCCAGCAGCTCCATGCCTACCACAGATACGCAGTATTTT. Its translation is CASSSMPTTDTQYF.

The chain has TRBV28 and TRBJ2-2; D unresolved. This CDR3 has 14 amino acids. Germline-derived CDR1 and CDR2 are MDHEN and SYDVKM. The V end lost 6 bases, the J end lost 6 bases, and 14 bases lay between the germline ends. This chain's CDR3 is CASRPLRGPGELFF. CDR3 DNA sequence: TGTGCCAGCAGACCCCTACGTGGGCCCGGGGAGCTGTTTTTT.

The V and J genes are TRBV11-3 and TRBJ1-4, with 11 bases lining up with TRBD1. The CDR3 is 18 residues long. Germline V lookup: CDR1 SGHNT, CDR2 YENEEA. V gave up 0 bases and J gave up 6 bases; unmatched junction bases: 9. The CDR3 DNA reads as TGTGCCAGCAGCTTAGATTTCAACCCGGGACAGGGGGATGAAAAACTGTTTTTT. It yields the protein CASSLDFNPGQGDEKLFF.

The chain recombines TRBV19 with TRBJ2-1; 8 bases line up with TRBD1. CDR1 LNHDA and CDR2 SQIVND come from the germline V gene (reference sequence). The CDR3 is 14 residues long. V trimming: 9 bases; J trimming: 5 bases; junction bases outside the gene matches: 9. The CDR3 sequence: CASSVRTGNNEQFF. CDR3 bases: TGTGCCAGCAGCGTGAGGACAGGGAACAATGAGCAGTTCTTC.

The chain joins TRBV27 to TRBJ2-1; 7 bases match TRBD2. Germline CDR1 and CDR2: MNHEY and SMNVEV (reference sequence). The CDR3 spans 16 residues. V was pared by 0 bases and J by 9 bases, with 11 bases of the junction left unmatched. Here the CDR3 DNA reads TGTGCCAGCAGTTTATCCCCTAGCGGCAATCTCGGTGAGCAGTTCTTC. It specifies CASSLSPSGNLGEQFF.

This chain uses TRBV15 with TRBJ2-7, with D possibly TRBD2 on 5 matching bases. Per germline, CDR1 LNHNV and CDR2 YYDKDF (reference sequence). This CDR3 is 14 amino acids long. Trimming shortened V by 3 bases and J by 2 bases, and 11 bases separated the two germline ends. Here the CDR3 reads CATSRDAGPYEQYV. The DNA of the CDR3 is TGTGCCACCAGCAGGGACGCGGGCCCCTACGAGCAGTACGTC.

This rearrangement joins TRBV11-2 to TRBJ1-6; D perhaps matches TRBD1 (5 bases). The CDR3 has 14 amino acids. The germline gives CDR1 SGHAT, CDR2 FQNNGV. Trimming took off 2 bases at V and 10 bases at J, with 12 bases between the two ends. The CDR3: CASSLSRQTSPLHF. CDR3 in DNA: TGTGCCAGCAGCTTATCCCGACAGACATCACCCCTCCACTTT.

The CDR3 nucleotides are TGTGCCAGCAGTTCCGCAGGCCAGGGGGACACTGAAGCTTTCTTT. Protein: CASSSAGQGDTEAFF. The genes are TRBV28 and TRBJ1-1; TRBD1 aligns across 7 bases. Looked up from germline, CDR1 is MDHEN and CDR2 is SYDVKM. Trimming at V came to 4 bases and at J to 3 bases, leaving 8 bases not matched to a gene. The CDR3 runs to 15 residues.

The chain employs TRBV29-1 and TRBJ2-5, with 13 positions matching TRBD2. Matching the DNA end better, TRBJ2-7 makes the J call doubtful. The germline gives CDR1 SQVTM, CDR2 ANQGSEA. The CDR3 spans 17 residues. CDR3 nucleotides: TGCAGCGTTGCTCGGGGGACTAGCGGGGCTTACTCCTACGAGCAGTACTTC. Amino acid sequence: CSVARGTSGAYSYEQYF.

The chain has TRBV7-2 and TRBJ1-2; TRBD1 matches 8 bases. Germline trimming cut 1 base from V and 6 bases from J; bases unmatched to any gene: 4. The CDR3 is 14 amino acids. CDR1 SGHTA and CDR2 FQGNSA come from the germline V gene. CDR3 coding DNA: TGTGCCAGCAGCTTAGGGACAGGGTGGAATGGCTACACCTTC. Its translation: CASSLGTGWNGYTF.